The 23 T cell receptor beta chains presented below share a single source sample, sequenced in a study of T cell clusters in autoimmune cytopenias. TRB was amplified from about 260 ng of peripheral blood genomic DNA per sample. One tube held mixed TRB-A and TRB-B primer pools for touch-down PCR. TCRdb re-called the multiplex PCR reads; one entry per CDR3 protein, DNA not given. The sample has approximately 9,400 distinct CDR3 sequences. The sequenced material came from peripheral blood. The receptors derive from a human donor with an autoimmune cytopenia or autoimmune hepatitis (not recorded which).

This clonotype is deemed medium-sized (0.01 to 0.1%) by its frequency. J is TRBJ1-5 and V is TRBV19; TCRdb calls TRBD1, which cannot be checked without DNA. The CDR3 has 13 residues. Germline values: CDR1 LNHDA, CDR2 SQIVND (reference sequence). The CDR3: CATSDRNNQPQHF.

CDR3 amino acids: CASRPTSGRTTSSYEQYF. This chain joins TRBV6-5 and TRBJ2-7; without DNA, the TCRdb call of TRBD2 cannot be checked. Germline CDR1 and CDR2: MNHEY and SVGAGI. The CDR3 extends over 18 amino acids.

The gene calls are TRBV12-3 or TRBV12-4 and TRBJ2-7. CDR3 length equals 14 residues. The CDR3 protein is CASSLRRDSYEQYF.

This clonotype is called medium-sized based on its frequency. V usage is TRBV19 and J usage is TRBJ2-2; with no DNA, the TCRdb D assignment of TRBD1 cannot be verified. The CDR3 is 15 residues long. Germline V CDR1 and CDR2: LNHDA, SQIVND (reference sequence). CDR3 loop: CASRRDRANTGELFF.

This chain links TRBV24-1 with TRBJ2-3; TCRdb proposes TRBD2, but this gene call is untestable without DNA. The CDR3 totals 17 residues. The germline V gene encodes CDR1 KGHDR and CDR2 SFDVKD. The CDR3 region is CATSDPGLAGIADTQYF.

CDR3 loop: CSASGLREDEQFF. J is TRBJ2-1 and V is TRBV20-1; TCRdb gives TRBD2 as the D gene, but with no DNA this cannot be confirmed. This CDR3 region has 13 residues. The germline V gene has CDR1 DFQATT and CDR2 SNEGSKA (reference sequence).

This chain uses TRBV5-1 with TRBJ1-2. The CDR3 covers 14 residues. Germline loops: CDR1 SGHRS, CDR2 YFSETQ. CDR3 sequence: CASSREGQNYGYTF.

The chain joins TRBV27 to TRBJ2-7; TCRdb's assignment of TRBD1 cannot be checked, as there is no DNA. This CDR3 contains 14 residues. From germline, CDR1 is MNHEY and CDR2 SMNVEV (reference sequence). The CDR3 loop reads CASSPPGPRGEQYF.

This clonotype shows up as medium-sized by frequency. The chain couples TRBV6-5 to TRBJ2-5; TCRdb picks TRBD1, but there is no DNA to check that call. CDR3 length: 16 amino acids. CDR1 MNHEY and CDR2 SVGAGI come from the germline V gene. CDR3 region: CASSYPRGTAGETQYF.

In terms of frequency, this clonotype is medium-sized (0.01 to 0.1%). The J gene is TRBJ2-2, the V gene TRBV19; TCRdb's D call of TRBD1 is untestable without DNA. The germline gives CDR1 LNHDA, CDR2 SQIVND (reference sequence). This CDR3 spans 14 amino acids. CDR3 sequence: CATADANRAGELFF. Looking up the rest from reference TRBV19 and TRBJ2-2 gives the full variable domain: DGGITQSPKYLFRKEGQNVTLSCEQNLNHDAMYWYRQDPGQGLRLIYYSQIVNDFQKGDIAEGYSVSREKKESFPLTVTSAQKNPTAFYLCATADANRAGELFFGEGSRLTVL.

This chain connects TRBV2 to TRBJ2-3. The CDR3 extends over 12 amino acids. Germline CDR1 and CDR2: SNHLY and FYNNEI. The CDR3 spells CASTFVGDTQYF.

The chain has TRBV5-6 and TRBJ2-7; the TCRdb D gene call, TRBD2, has no DNA to confirm it. This CDR3 has 15 amino acids. Germline values: CDR1 SGHDT, CDR2 YYEEEE. The CDR3 protein is CASSFEYTPAYEQYF.

The V gene is TRBV5-1, the J gene TRBJ2-2; the TCRdb call, TRBD1, lacks DNA for checking. The CDR3 consists of 17 residues. CDR1 is SGHRS, CDR2 YFSETQ, per germline. The CDR3 reads CASSLTTIGTVTGELFF.

This clonotype ranks as medium-sized (0.01 to 0.1%) in terms of frequency. The chain uses TRBV6-6 and TRBJ2-1; TCRdb designates TRBD1, a call that cannot be tested without DNA. The CDR3 totals 14 residues. The germline V gene has CDR1 MNHNY and CDR2 SVGAGI (reference sequence). This CDR3 is CASSPAGDYNEQFF.

The chain recombines TRBV4-1 with TRBJ2-7; as DNA is missing, the TRBD2 call by TCRdb cannot be tested. This CDR3 is built from 16 residues. CDR1 is MGHRA, CDR2 YSYEKL, per germline. The CDR3: CASSQWPSGGSYEQYF.

The V gene is TRBV20-1, the J gene TRBJ2-1. CDR3 length: 13 amino acids. CDR1 DFQATT and CDR2 SNEGSKA come from the germline V gene (reference sequence). Here the CDR3 reads CSANAGSYNEQFF.

The V call is TRBV27, the J call TRBJ2-7; the TRBD1 assignment by TCRdb is unverifiable without DNA. Germline V CDR1 and CDR2: MNHEY, SMNVEV (reference sequence). The CDR3 has 15 amino acids. CDR3 loop: CASRPPGLRTSEQYF.

The genes are TRBV6-6 and TRBJ2-7; TCRdb names TRBD1, which stays unverified in the absence of DNA. The V gene's germline CDR1 is MNHNY and CDR2 SVGAGI (reference sequence). CDR3 length: 14 residues. The CDR3 region is CASSRTSGTYEQYF.

By frequency, this clonotype registers medium-sized. The chain has TRBV6-6 and TRBJ2-7; lacking DNA, the TRBD1 call made by TCRdb goes unchecked. Germline CDR1 reads MNHNY; CDR2 reads SVGAGI (reference sequence). This CDR3 has 16 residues. CDR3 protein: CASSYGGRLSSYEQYF.

This clonotype registers medium-sized by frequency. The V and J genes are TRBV27 and TRBJ2-1; as DNA is missing, the TRBD2 call by TCRdb cannot be tested. The germline gives CDR1 MNHEY, CDR2 SMNVEV (reference sequence). This CDR3 has 16 amino acids. The CDR3 sequence: CASSSSVGSSYNEQFF.

The gene calls are TRBV20-1 and TRBJ2-3; the D call from TCRdb, TRBD2, cannot be confirmed without DNA. The CDR3 contains 17 residues. Germline V lookup: CDR1 DFQATT, CDR2 SNEGSKA (reference sequence). Here the CDR3 reads CSARVAGGPVATDTQYF.

The V call is TRBV6-1, the J call TRBJ1-4. This CDR3 comprises 13 residues. The germline CDR1 and CDR2 sequences are MNHNS and SASEGT. This CDR3 is CASSGGVYEKLFF.

This clonotype is deemed medium-sized (0.01 to 0.1%) by its frequency. V is TRBV19 and J is TRBJ2-7. This CDR3 spans 13 amino acids. Germline V lookup: CDR1 LNHDA, CDR2 SQIVND (reference sequence). CDR3 in amino acids: CASSSVNSYEQYF.